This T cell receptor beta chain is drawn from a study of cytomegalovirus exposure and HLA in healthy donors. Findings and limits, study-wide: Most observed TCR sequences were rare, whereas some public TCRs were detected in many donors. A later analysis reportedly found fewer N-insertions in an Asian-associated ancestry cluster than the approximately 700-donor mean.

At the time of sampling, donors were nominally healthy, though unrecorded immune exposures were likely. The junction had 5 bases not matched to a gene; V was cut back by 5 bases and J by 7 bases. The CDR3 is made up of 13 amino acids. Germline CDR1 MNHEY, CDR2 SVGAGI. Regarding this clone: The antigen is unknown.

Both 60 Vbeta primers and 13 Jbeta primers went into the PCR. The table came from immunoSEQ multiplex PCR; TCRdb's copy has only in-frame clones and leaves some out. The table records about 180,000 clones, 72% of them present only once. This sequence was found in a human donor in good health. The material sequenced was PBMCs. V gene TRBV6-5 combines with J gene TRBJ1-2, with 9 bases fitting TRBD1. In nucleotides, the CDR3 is TGTGCCAGCAGTAGGGGACAGGGCCGTGGCTACACCTTC. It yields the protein CASSRGQGRGYTF.